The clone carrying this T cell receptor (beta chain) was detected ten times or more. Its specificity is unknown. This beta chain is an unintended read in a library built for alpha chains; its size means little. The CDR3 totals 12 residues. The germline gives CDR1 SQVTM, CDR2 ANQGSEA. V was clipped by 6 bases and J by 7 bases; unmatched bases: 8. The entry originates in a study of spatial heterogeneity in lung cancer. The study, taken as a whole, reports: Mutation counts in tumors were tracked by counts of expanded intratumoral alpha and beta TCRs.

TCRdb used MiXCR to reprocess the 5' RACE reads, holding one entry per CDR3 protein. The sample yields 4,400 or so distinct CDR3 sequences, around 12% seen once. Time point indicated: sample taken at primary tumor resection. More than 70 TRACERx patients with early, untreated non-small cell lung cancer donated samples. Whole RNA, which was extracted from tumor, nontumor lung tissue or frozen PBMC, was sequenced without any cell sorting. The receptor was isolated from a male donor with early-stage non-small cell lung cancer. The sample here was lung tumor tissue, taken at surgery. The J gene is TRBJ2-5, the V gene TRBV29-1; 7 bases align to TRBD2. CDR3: CSVASAGVTQYF. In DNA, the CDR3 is TGCAGCGTAGCCTCCGCGGGGGTGACCCAGTACTTC.